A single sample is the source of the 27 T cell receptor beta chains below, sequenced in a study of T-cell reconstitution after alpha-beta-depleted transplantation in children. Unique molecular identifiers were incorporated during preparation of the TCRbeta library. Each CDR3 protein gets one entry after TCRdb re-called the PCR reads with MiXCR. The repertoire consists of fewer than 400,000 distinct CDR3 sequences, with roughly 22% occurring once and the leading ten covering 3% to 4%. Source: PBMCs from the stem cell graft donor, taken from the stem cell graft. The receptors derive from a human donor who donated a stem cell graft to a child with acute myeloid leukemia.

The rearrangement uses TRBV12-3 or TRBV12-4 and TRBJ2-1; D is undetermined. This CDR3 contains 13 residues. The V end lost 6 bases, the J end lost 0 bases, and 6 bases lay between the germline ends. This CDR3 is CASSRSSYNEQFF. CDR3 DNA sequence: TGTGCCAGCAGCCGAAGCTCCTACAATGAGCAGTTCTTC.

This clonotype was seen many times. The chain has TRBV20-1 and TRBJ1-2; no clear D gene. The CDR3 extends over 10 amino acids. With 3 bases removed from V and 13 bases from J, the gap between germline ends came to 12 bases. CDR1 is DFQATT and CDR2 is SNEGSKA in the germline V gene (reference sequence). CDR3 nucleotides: TGCAGTGCTAGTGATCGGGTTGGCACCTTC. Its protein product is CSASDRVGTF.

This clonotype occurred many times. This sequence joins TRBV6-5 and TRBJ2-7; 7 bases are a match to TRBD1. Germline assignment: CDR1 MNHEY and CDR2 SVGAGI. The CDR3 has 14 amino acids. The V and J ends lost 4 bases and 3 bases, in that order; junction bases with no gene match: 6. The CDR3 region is CASSWGTEFYEQYF. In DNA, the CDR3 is TGTGCCAGCAGTTGGGGGACAGAGTTCTACGAGCAGTACTTC.

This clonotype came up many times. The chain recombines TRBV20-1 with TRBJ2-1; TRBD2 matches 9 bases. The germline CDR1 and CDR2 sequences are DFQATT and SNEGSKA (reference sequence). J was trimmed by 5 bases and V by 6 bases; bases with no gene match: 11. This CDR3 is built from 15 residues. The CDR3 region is CSARAGGSSHNEQFF. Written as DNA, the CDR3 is TGCAGTGCCCGGGCGGGGGGGAGTAGTCACAATGAGCAGTTCTTC.

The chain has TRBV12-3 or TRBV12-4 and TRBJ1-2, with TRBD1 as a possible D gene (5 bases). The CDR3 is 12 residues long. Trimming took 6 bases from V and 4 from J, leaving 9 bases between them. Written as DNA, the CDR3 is TGTGCCAGCAGACCCGGGACCTATGGCTACACCTTC. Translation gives CASRPGTYGYTF.

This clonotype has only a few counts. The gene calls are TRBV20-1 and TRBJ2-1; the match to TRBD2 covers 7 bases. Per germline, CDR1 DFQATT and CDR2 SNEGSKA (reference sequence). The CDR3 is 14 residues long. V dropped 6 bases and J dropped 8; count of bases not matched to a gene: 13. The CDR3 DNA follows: TGCAGTGCCCAGCGGCCGGGAGGTGGGCATGAGCAGTTCTTC. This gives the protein CSAQRPGGGHEQFF.

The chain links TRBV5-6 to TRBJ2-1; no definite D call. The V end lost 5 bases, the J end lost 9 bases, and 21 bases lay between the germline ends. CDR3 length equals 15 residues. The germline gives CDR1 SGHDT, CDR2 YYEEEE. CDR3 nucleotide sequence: TGTGCCAGCAGTTCAGGAACCTCCGGGTGGGGTGAGCAGTTCTTC. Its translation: CASSSGTSGWGEQFF.

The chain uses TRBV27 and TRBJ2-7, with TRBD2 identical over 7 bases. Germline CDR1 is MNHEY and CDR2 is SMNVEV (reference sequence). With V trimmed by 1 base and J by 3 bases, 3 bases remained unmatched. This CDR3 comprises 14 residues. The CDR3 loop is CASSLLGGGYEQYF. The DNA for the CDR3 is TGTGCCAGCAGTTTATTGGGGGGGGGCTACGAGCAGTACTTC.

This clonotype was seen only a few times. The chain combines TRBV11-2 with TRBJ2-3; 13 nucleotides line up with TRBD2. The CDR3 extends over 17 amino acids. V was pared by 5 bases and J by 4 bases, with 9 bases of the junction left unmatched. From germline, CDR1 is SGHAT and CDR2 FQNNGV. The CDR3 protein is CASSPWTSGSSSDTQYF. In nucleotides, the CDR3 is TGTGCCAGCAGCCCGTGGACTAGCGGGAGTTCATCAGATACGCAGTATTTT. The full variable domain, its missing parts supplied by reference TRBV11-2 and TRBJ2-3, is EAGVAQSPRYKIIEKRQSVAFWCNPISGHATLYWYQQILGQGPKLLIQFQNNGVVDDSQLPKDRFSAERLKGVDSTLKIQPAKLEDSAVYLCASSPWTSGSSSDTQYFGPGTRLTVL.

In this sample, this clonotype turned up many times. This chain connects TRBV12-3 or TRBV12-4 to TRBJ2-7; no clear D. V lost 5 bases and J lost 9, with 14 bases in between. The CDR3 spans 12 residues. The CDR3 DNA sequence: TGTGCCAGCAGTCCTGGTGTGGTGCTGCAGTACTTC. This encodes CASSPGVVLQYF.

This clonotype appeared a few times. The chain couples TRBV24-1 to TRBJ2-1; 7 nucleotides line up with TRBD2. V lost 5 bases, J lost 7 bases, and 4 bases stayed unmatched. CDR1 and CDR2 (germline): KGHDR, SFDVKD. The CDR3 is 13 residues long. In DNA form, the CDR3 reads TGTGCCACCAGTGGCGGGAGCTGGAATGAGCAGTTCTTC. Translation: CATSGGSWNEQFF.

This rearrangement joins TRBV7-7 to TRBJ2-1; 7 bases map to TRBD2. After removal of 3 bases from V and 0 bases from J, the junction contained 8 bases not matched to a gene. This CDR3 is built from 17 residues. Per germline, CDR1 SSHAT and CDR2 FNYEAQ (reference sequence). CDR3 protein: CASSLVAGPSSYNEQFF. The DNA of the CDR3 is TGTGCCAGCAGCTTGGTAGCGGGTCCTAGCTCCTACAATGAGCAGTTCTTC.

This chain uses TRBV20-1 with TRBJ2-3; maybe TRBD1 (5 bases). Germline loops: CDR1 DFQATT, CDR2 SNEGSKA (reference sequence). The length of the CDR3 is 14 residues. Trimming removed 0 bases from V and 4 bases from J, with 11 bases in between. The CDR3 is CSARDPSGPDTQYF. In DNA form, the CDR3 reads TGCAGTGCTAGAGATCCATCAGGGCCAGATACGCAGTATTTT.

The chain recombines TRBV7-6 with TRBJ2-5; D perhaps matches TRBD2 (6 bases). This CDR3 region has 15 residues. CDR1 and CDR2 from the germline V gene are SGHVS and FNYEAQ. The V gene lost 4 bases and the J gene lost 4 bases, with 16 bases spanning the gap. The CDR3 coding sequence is TGTGCCAGCAGCTCTAATTCGGGTAGCGGAGAGACCCAGTACTTC. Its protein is CASSSNSGSGETQYF.

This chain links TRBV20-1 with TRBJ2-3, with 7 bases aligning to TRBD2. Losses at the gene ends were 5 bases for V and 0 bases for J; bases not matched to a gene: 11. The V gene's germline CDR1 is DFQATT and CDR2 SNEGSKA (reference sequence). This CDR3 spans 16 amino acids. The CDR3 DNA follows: TGCAGTGCTCTCCTACCTAGCGGAAGAAGCACAGATACGCAGTATTTT. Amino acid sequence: CSALLPSGRSTDTQYF.

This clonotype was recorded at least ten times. CDR3 in amino acids: CASSSQGGNEQYF. CDR3 in DNA: TGTGCCAGCAGTTCACAGGGTGGGAACGAGCAGTACTTC. This chain connects TRBV6-6 to TRBJ2-7, with D perhaps TRBD1 (6 bases). Trimming took 4 bases from V and 5 from J, leaving 12 bases between them. Germline CDR1 and CDR2: MNHNY and SVGAGI (reference sequence). The CDR3 is 13 residues long.

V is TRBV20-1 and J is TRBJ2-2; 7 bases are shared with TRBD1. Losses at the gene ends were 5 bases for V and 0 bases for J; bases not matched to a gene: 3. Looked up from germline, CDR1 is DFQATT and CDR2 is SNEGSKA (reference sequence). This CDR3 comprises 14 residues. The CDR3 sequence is CSAYDRANTGELFF. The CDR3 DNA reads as TGCAGTGCTTACGACAGGGCGAACACCGGGGAGCTGTTTTTT.

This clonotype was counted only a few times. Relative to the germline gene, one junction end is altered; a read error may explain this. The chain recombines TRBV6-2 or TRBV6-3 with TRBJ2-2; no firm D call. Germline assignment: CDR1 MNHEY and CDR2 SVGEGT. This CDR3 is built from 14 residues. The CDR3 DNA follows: TGTGCCAGCAGTTACATAACGAAAACCGGGGAGCTGTTTTTT. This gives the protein CASSYITKTGELFF.

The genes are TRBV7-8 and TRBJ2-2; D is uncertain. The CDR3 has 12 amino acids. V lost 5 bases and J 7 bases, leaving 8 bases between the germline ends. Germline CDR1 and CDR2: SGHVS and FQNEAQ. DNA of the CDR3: TGTGCCAGCAGCCCACTCGTCGGGGAGCTGTTTTTT. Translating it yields CASSPLVGELFF.

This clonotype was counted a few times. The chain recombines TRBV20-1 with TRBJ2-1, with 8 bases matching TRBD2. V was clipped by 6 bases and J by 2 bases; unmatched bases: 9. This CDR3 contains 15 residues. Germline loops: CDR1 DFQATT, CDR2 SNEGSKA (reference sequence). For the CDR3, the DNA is TGCAGTGCCCCAGATGAGCGGGAGCCCTACAATGAGCAGTTCTTC. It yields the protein CSAPDEREPYNEQFF.

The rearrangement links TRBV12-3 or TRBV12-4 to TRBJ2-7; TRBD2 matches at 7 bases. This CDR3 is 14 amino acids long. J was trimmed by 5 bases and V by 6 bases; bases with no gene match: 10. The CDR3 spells CASSPWSGGDEQYF. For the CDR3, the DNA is TGTGCCAGCAGCCCCTGGAGTGGGGGGGACGAGCAGTACTTC.

In DNA, the CDR3 is TGTGCCACCAGTGATTCCCAGACAGGGGATAATGGCTACACCTTC. Translation gives CATSDSQTGDNGYTF. The rearrangement uses TRBV24-1 and TRBJ1-2; the match to TRBD1 covers 8 bases. Germline trimming cut 2 bases from V and 6 bases from J; bases unmatched to any gene: 7. The germline CDR1 and CDR2 sequences are KGHDR and SFDVKD. CDR3 length equals 15 residues.

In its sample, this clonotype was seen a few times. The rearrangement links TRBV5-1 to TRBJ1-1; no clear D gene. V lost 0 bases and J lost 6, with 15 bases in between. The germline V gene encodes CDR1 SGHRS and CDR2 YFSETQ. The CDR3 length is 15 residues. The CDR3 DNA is TGCGCCAGCAGCTTGGTAGCCAGGCAGACCGCTGAAGCTTTCTTT. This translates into CASSLVARQTAEAFF.

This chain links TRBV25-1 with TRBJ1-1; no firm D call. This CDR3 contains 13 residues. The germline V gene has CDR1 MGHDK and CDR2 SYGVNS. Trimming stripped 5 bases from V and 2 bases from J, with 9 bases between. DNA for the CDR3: TGTGCCAGCAGTAAGGCAATCAACACTGAAGCTTTCTTT. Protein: CASSKAINTEAFF.

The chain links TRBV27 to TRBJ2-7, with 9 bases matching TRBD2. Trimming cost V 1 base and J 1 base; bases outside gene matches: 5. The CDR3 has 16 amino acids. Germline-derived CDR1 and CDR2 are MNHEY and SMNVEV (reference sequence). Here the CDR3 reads CASSLYGGRASYEQYF. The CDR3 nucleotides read TGTGCCAGCAGTTTATATGGCGGGAGGGCATCCTACGAGCAGTACTTC.

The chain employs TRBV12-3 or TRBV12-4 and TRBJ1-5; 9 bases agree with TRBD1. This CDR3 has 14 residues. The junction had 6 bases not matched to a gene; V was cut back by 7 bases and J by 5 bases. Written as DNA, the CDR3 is TGTGCCAGCATTAGGGGACAGGGAGATCAGCCCCAGCATTTT. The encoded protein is CASIRGQGDQPQHF.

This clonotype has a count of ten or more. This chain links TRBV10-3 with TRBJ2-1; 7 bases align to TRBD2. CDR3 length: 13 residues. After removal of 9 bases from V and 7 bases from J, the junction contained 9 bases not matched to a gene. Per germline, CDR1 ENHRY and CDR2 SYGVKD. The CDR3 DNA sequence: TGTGCCATGGGCCCTAGCGGCCAGAATGAGCAGTTCTTC. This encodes CAMGPSGQNEQFF.